Listed below are T cell receptor beta chains from one sample, sequenced in a study of cytomegalovirus exposure and HLA in healthy donors. Profiled with immunoSEQ multiplex PCR; TCRdb holds only in-frame clones, not every one. The table has some 85,000 clones, roughly 79% seen once. Sequenced material: PBMCs. These receptors originate from a male donor in good health and CMV-seronegative. Each CDR3 is given with its conserved first and last residue. Each record gives: J gene, clone size, D gene, V gene, CDR3 protein, CDR3 DNA. The D gene is left open where the match is weak. Clone size is shown for a subset of rows, as once, few, many or a class of expanded clone.

TRBJ2-7,.,.,TRBV5-1,CASSLAGSNEQYF,TGCGCCAGCAGCTTGGCTGGGAGCAACGAGCAGTACTTC
TRBJ2-7,.,TRBD2,TRBV9,CASSVGGGSGGVSYEQYF,TGTGCCAGCAGCGTTGGTGGCGGGAGTGGGGGGGTCTCCTACGAGCAGTACTTC
TRBJ2-3,once,.,TRBV21-1,CASIGDRDHNTSTDTQYF,TGTGCCAGCATCGGTGACAGGGACCATAACACTAGCACAGATACGCAGTATTTT
TRBJ2-5,few,.,TRBV7-3,CASSLGVKETQYF,TGTGCCAGCAGCTTAGGAGTTAAAGAGACCCAGTACTTC
TRBJ1-1,.,.,TRBV12-5,CASGLVLGRLSEAFF,TGTGCTAGTGGTTTGGTACTAGGGAGGCTTTCTGAAGCTTTCTTT
TRBJ2-7,.,TRBD1,TRBV6-1,CASSVGTGTYEQYF,TGTGCCAGCAGTGTTGGGACAGGAACCTACGAGCAGTACTTC
TRBJ2-5,.,.,TRBV27,CASSLSRGETQYF,TGTGCCAGCAGTTTATCGAGGGGGGAGACCCAGTACTTC
TRBJ1-1,.,.,TRBV5-1,CASSTGTEAFF,TGCGCCAGCAGCACGGGCACTGAAGCTTTCTTT
TRBJ2-2,.,.,TRBV9,CASSVATTGDIGELFF,TGTGCCAGCAGCGTAGCTACAACGGGAGATATCGGGGAGCTGTTTTTT
TRBJ1-6,.,TRBD1,TRBV19,CASSTGTGNSPLHF,TGTGCCAGTAGTACCGGGACAGGTAATTCACCCCTCCACTTT
TRBJ2-7,once,.,TRBV15,CATSTRVVNYEQYF,TGTGCCACCTCAACCAGGGTGGTAAACTACGAGCAGTACTTC
TRBJ2-7,.,.,TRBV5-1,CASSLVQAQDEQYF,TGCGCCAGCAGCTTGGTACAGGCTCAGGACGAGCAGTACTTT
TRBJ1-2,once,TRBD1,TRBV2,CASSGDRDYGYTF,TGTGCCAGCAGTGGGGACAGGGACTATGGCTACACCTTC
TRBJ2-7,.,.,TRBV9,CASSYTGHPSYEQYF,TGTGCCAGCAGTTATACGGGACACCCCTCCTACGAGCAGTACTTC
TRBJ2-1,.,TRBD2,TRBV5-1,CASRRLRPSGYNEQFF,TGCGCCAGCAGAAGGCTTCGGCCTAGCGGATACAATGAGCAGTTCTTC
TRBJ2-1,.,TRBD2,TRBV25-1,CASSEGGHEQFF,TGTGCCAGCAGTGAGGGAGGGCATGAGCAGTTCTTC
TRBJ2-2,once,TRBD2,TRBV4-3,CASSQETSGNVFAGELFF,TGCGCCAGCAGCCAAGAGACTAGCGGGAACGTCTTCGCCGGGGAGCTGTTTTTT
TRBJ1-2,once,.,TRBV28,CASSLGSGVGYGYTF,TGTGCCAGCAGTTTAGGCTCAGGGGTAGGGTATGGCTACACCTTC
TRBJ2-7,.,TRBD1,TRBV4-3,CASSQDRGLSYEQYF,TGCGCCAGCAGCCAAGACAGGGGGCTCTCCTACGAGCAGTACTTC
TRBJ2-7,.,TRBD1,TRBV2,CASSDRDSSYEQYF,TGTGCCAGCAGTGATCGGGACAGCTCCTACGAGCAGTACTTC
TRBJ2-3,.,TRBD2,TRBV10-2,CASSEWLAEGDTQYF,TGCGCCAGCAGTGAGTGGCTAGCGGAGGGAGATACGCAGTATTTT
TRBJ1-5,.,.,TRBV7-2,CASSLASTGFSNQPQHF,TGTGCCAGCAGCTTAGCCTCGACAGGATTTAGCAATCAGCCCCAGCATTTT
TRBJ1-1,.,.,TRBV6-1,CASSGQVNTEAFF,TGTGCCAGCAGTGGACAGGTGAACACTGAAGCTTTCTTT
TRBJ2-7,.,.,TRBV21-1,CASSKGRPSGRSYEQYF,TGTGCCAGCAGCAAAGGGAGGCCTAGCGGGAGGTCCTACGAGCAGTACTTC
TRBJ2-1,.,.,TRBV9,CASSVGVAGSYNEQFF,TGTGCCAGCAGCGTAGGTGTGGCGGGCTCCTACAATGAGCAGTTCTTC
TRBJ2-5,.,TRBD2,TRBV7-8,CASSTRRAGLAGANKRETQYF,TGTGCCAGCAGCACACGTCGGGCTGGACTAGCGGGAGCCAATAAACGGGAGACCCAGTACTTC
TRBJ1-2,.,.,TRBV30,CAWSPAATGKSYGYTF,TGTGCCTGGAGTCCCGCGGCCACAGGGAAGTCCTATGGCTACACCTTC
TRBJ1-2,.,.,TRBV9,CASSVGSMGGVYGYTF,TGTGCCAGCAGCGTAGGGTCAATGGGAGGAGTGTATGGCTACACCTTC
TRBJ1-1,few,TRBD1,TRBV18,CASSPARDRVNTEAFF,TGTGCCAGCTCACCTGCCCGGGACAGGGTTAACACTGAAGCTTTCTTT
TRBJ1-2,.,.,TRBV10-3,CAISESGGGYGYTF,TGTGCCATCAGTGAGTCGGGAGGGGGCTATGGCTACACCTTC
TRBJ2-1,.,TRBD2,TRBV7-2,CASSLTSGKGHEQFF,TGTGCCAGCAGCTTAACTAGCGGCAAGGGGCATGAGCAGTTCTTC
TRBJ1-1,few,TRBD1,TRBV19,CASSPWGTDQAFF,TGTGCCAGTAGTCCATGGGGGACAGATCAAGCTTTCTTT
TRBJ2-7,few,.,TRBV7-2,CASSATGLGEQYF,TGTGCCAGCAGCGCTACAGGGCTCGGCGAGCAGTACTTC
TRBJ2-2,.,TRBD1,TRBV15,CATSRRYYGTGVGELFF,TGTGCCACCAGCAGGAGATATTACGGGACAGGGGTCGGGGAGCTGTTTTTT
TRBJ2-1,.,TRBD1,TRBV5-6,CASSHRQGAKDEQFF,TGTGCCAGCAGCCATCGACAGGGGGCTAAGGATGAGCAGTTCTTC
TRBJ2-5,few,.,TRBV6-1,CASRPPRGETQYF,TGTGCCAGCCGACCTCCGAGGGGGGAGACCCAGTACTTC
TRBJ2-7,.,TRBD1,TRBV27,CASSGDRDSSSYEQYF,TGTGCCAGCAGTGGGGACAGGGACTCAAGCTCCTACGAGCAGTACTTC
TRBJ1-5,.,.,TRBV19,CASSIVQIYSNQPQHF,TGTGCCAGTAGTATAGTTCAGATTTATAGCAATCAGCCCCAGCATTTT
TRBJ1-6,.,.,TRBV5-1,CASSLGQRNSPLHF,TGCGCCAGCAGCTTGGGGCAGCGAAATTCACCCCTCCACTTT
TRBJ1-2,.,TRBD1,TRBV9,CASSADRQKGYTF,TGTGCCAGCAGCGCGGACAGGCAGAAGGGCTACACCTTC
TRBJ2-5,few,.,TRBV11-2,CASSLAGGKSEETQYF,TGTGCCAGCAGCTTAGCCGGCGGAAAGAGCGAGGAGACCCAGTACTTC
TRBJ1-1,.,.,TRBV2,CASSLDTEAFF,TGTGCCAGCAGTCTAGACACTGAAGCTTTCTTT
TRBJ1-1,.,.,TRBV7-8,CASSFRTENTEAFF,TGTGCCAGCAGCTTTCGGACAGAGAACACTGAAGCTTTCTTT
TRBJ2-7,few,TRBD2,TRBV5-1,CASSASGSSYEQYF,TGCGCCAGCAGCGCTAGCGGGAGCTCCTACGAGCAGTACTTC
TRBJ2-7,.,TRBD1,TRBV5-4,CASSGTGGKNTIF,TGTGCCAGCTCCGGGACAGGGGGCAAGAACACGATTTTC
TRBJ1-2,few,.,TRBV27,CASSPDINYGYTF,TGTGCCAGCAGTCCCGACATAAACTATGGCTACACCTTC
TRBJ2-7,.,.,TRBV5-6,CASSLRGTYEQYF,TGTGCCAGCAGCTTGCGAGGAACCTACGAGCAGTACTTC
TRBJ2-3,.,TRBD1,TRBV25-1,CASSDPRFQGADTQYF,TGTGCCAGCAGTGATCCTAGGTTTCAGGGGGCAGATACGCAGTATTTT
TRBJ2-1,.,.,TRBV28,CASSLGPNYNEQFF,TGTGCCAGCAGTTTGGGCCCCAATTACAATGAGCAGTTCTTC
TRBJ1-5,few,.,TRBV6-1,CASSEGPGSNQPQHF,TGTGCCAGCAGTGAAGGTCCGGGGAGCAATCAGCCCCAGCATTTT
TRBJ2-3,.,.,TRBV28,CASSSPDRQVFTDTQYF,TGTGCCAGCAGTTCTCCCGACAGGCAAGTCTTCACAGATACGCAGTATTTT
TRBJ2-7,.,TRBD2,TRBV6-5,CASSGTSGASQQYF,TGTGCCAGCAGTGGGACTAGCGGGGCCAGTCAGCAGTACTTC
TRBJ2-1,.,.,TRBV19,CASSDRYNEQFF,TGTGCCAGTAGTGACAGGTACAATGAGCAGTTCTTC
TRBJ2-2,.,TRBD1,TRBV7-7,CASSSDRGAGELFF,TGTGCCAGCAGCTCCGACAGGGGCGCCGGGGAGCTGTTTTTT
TRBJ2-7,.,.,TRBV18,CASSAPRAENYEQYF,TGTGCCAGCTCAGCTCCGCGGGCCGAAAACTACGAGCAGTACTTC
TRBJ1-3,.,.,TRBV18,CASSSRTGRGGNTIYF,TGTGCCAGCTCATCTAGGACGGGGAGAGGTGGAAACACCATATATTTT
TRBJ1-5,.,.,TRBV15,CATSSIQGQPQHF,TGTGCCACCAGCAGCATACAGGGCCAGCCCCAGCATTTT